The rows below give T cell receptor beta chains drawn from one sample of a study of spatial heterogeneity in lung cancer. TCRdb itself ran the 5' RACE reads through MiXCR, one entry per CDR3 protein. The top ten clones hold under 30% of a sample with about 740 distinct CDR3 sequences, approximately 39% of them seen once. The sample here was lung tumor tissue, taken at surgery. The receptors were sampled from a male donor with early-stage non-small cell lung cancer. CDR3s leave out the opening cysteine and the closing phenylalanine or tryptophan. A row's size may be missing; if present it is once, few, many or a size class.

j_call clone_size v_call cdr3_aa
TRBJ1-6 . TRBV3-1 ASSPNSGVTPLH
TRBJ2-3 . TRBV3-1 ASSQNSGSRTDTQY
TRBJ2-7 . TRBV24-1 ATSTDSYEQY
TRBJ1-5 once TRBV7-9 ASSFSNNQPQH
TRBJ2-2 . TRBV3-1 ASSHGLAGVVPGELF
TRBJ1-1 . TRBV6-2/TRBV6-3 ASSHSYGGVAF
TRBJ2-3 hyperexpanded TRBV6-5 ASSYLGQGDTQY
TRBJ2-3 large TRBV9 ASSRDPHSGGTDTQY
TRBJ2-3 . TRBV5-4 ASSLDGDTQY
TRBJ2-5 large TRBV6-2/TRBV6-3 ASTPNYIGQETQY
TRBJ2-5 . TRBV11-2 ASRPRSEFKETQY
TRBJ1-4 . TRBV30 AWSVVLGTGTTNEKLF
TRBJ1-2 once TRBV29-1 SAQQGGVNYGYT
TRBJ2-2 . TRBV5-1 ASSLSRVANTGELF
TRBJ2-7 . TRBV3-1 ASSQGNILYEQY
TRBJ2-3 . TRBV7-9 ASSLLAKHTDTQY
TRBJ2-3 few TRBV11-2 ASSLLENSDTQY
TRBJ1-1 . TRBV6-5 ASSRDVGGTEAF
TRBJ1-2 few TRBV29-1 SVEFFGTPGYT
TRBJ1-5 few TRBV12-3/TRBV12-4 ASSPRQGWGQPQH
TRBJ1-2 . TRBV7-9 ASSFSTGQGKYGYT
TRBJ2-1 medium-sized TRBV11-1 ASSLAAGPYNEQF
TRBJ2-1 large TRBV7-9 AKKPLSSGSSYNEQF
TRBJ2-7 large TRBV11-1 ASSLRASGTEQY
TRBJ1-4 . TRBV5-1 ASSFGGPANEKLF
TRBJ2-7 . TRBV18 ASSPSYFRQGANYEQY
TRBJ2-5 large TRBV3-1 ASSQAVETQY
TRBJ1-1 . TRBV18 ASSSPWGTEAF
TRBJ1-6 few TRBV7-2 ASSLGSPGDNSPLH
TRBJ1-5 . TRBV20-1 SASSGSNQPQH
TRBJ1-5 large TRBV2 ASSEWGTRSQPQH
TRBJ2-3 . TRBV24-1 ATSVTGPLSDTQY